The sequence of this T cell receptor (beta chain) was determined in a study of shared clonotypes between healthy human individuals. As for the study in general: CD4 naive cells filled three plates per donor, CD4 memory three, CD8 naive two and CD8 memory one.

Positive CCR7 selection of CD45RO-negative cells yielded the naive CD8 cells, and terminally differentiated effector memory CD45RA+ cells were excluded. Study-wide results and limits: Rarefaction gave evidence that sorted-subset sequencing remained incomplete despite large depth.

About 33,000 T cell genomes (around 200 ng DNA) went into each sorted-subset replicate. The method was immunoSEQ multiplex PCR; TCRdb's version includes in-frame clones alone and lacks a portion of them. The repertoire includes around 560,000 clones, 85% to 95% of them detected once, and over 0.09% sits in the top ten. A word on this clone: Its antigen is unidentified. One end of the junction does not line up with germline, which may come from a read error.

The TCR comes from a woman in her twenties or thirties in good health. Sequencing used naive CD8+ T cells sorted from blood.

Here the CDR3 DNA reads TGTGCCAGCAGCGCCTATACAGGGGGTGGAGACACCATATATTTT. Its translation is CASSAYTGGGDTIYF. J is TRBJ1-3 and V is TRBV9; the match to TRBD1 covers 8 bases. Germline CDR1 SGDLS, CDR2 YYNGEE. CDR3 length: 15 residues.